Listed here is a single TCR beta chain. The target of this receptor is not known. No base quality values were provided; no much bigger clone lies one nucleotide off. The CDR1 and CDR2 encoded by the germline V gene are MNHNS and SASEGT. Measured from the cysteine to the phenylalanine, the CDR3 is 13 residues long. Only CDR3 DNA remains: 39 bases, in frame from the first base. Relative to germline, V is 6 bases shorter and J is 4 bases shorter, with 13 bases between their ends. This sample stems from a study of CD4+ T cells in melanoma (dated by TCRdb to 2022 to 2024). Turning to the overall study: The study examined neoantigen-specific CD4+ T cells in human melanoma. Overall study results and their limits: The report described a correlation between neoantigen-specific CD4+ T cells and the function of CD8+ T cells, macrophages and B cells. According to the report, neoantigen-specific CD4+ T cells in melanoma displayed diverse differentiation states.

Libraries came from the immunoSEQ multiplex PCR assay. Held by TCRdb, this immuneACCESS table contains in-frame sequences only and omits some clones. Under half of the omission traces to an unresolved V gene where checked; the cause of the rest is unknown. A total of over 45,000 clones appear in this sample, roughly three quarters of them only once. The ten largest clones represent approximately 5% of the sample. Patients with melanoma were used as donors. The source material was tumor tissue. Recombination linked TRBV6-1 to TRBJ2-7; TRBD2 might be the D gene, on 5 matching bases. The sequence was obtained from a human donor with melanoma. The CDR3 sequence is CASRDSADYEQYF. The nucleotide sequence reads as follows: TGTGCCAGCAGAGACTCAGCGGATTACGAGCAGTACTTC.